This TCR beta chain was found in a study of PD-1 blockade in classical Hodgkin lymphoma. Study in general: Intravenous delivery of nivolumab at 3 mg/kg to patients occurred every 2 weeks. Whole-study findings and limits: Unlike CD8+ TCR diversity, which did not rise significantly by C4D1, CD4+ TCR diversity did. Baseline TCR diversity was reportedly lower in newly diagnosed patients than in healthy donors. It was reported as lower still in relapsed/refractory patients.

All patients experienced relapse after autologous stem cell transplantation, and brentuximab vedotin exposure was variable. Data came from immunoSEQ multiplex PCR; TCRdb stores just in-frame clones and leaves some out. There are more than 45,000 clones in the sample; approximately 73% occur only once, and over 12% lies in the top ten. In this sample, this clone turned up a few times. Its antigen is not identified. V gave up 4 bases and J gave up 1 base; unmatched junction bases: 2. Germline loops: CDR1 LGHNA, CDR2 YSLEER. The CDR3 extends over 15 amino acids. This receptor was taken from a human donor with classical Hodgkin lymphoma. Here the sequenced sample was peripheral blood mononuclear cells (PBMCs), taken before the second cycle of nivolumab. This rearrangement joins TRBV4-3 to TRBJ1-5; TRBD1 agrees at 9 bases. The CDR3 spells CASSLGTGSNQPQHF. In DNA, the CDR3 is TGCGCCAGCAGCCTAGGGACAGGGAGCAATCAGCCCCAGCATTTT.